This TCR beta chain originates from a study of blood T cell repertoires in COVID-19. Across the whole study: Acute and convalescent COVID-19 samples came from the United States, Italy and Spain. T cells, B-cell-depleted T cells, or PBMCs provided the cDNA or gDNA that served as material.

As handled by the study authors: Researchers report that nucleated cell counts were estimated from reference gene primer amplification. Assay: immunoSEQ multiplex PCR; the TCRdb copy retains only in-frame clones and omits some. V and J calls plus clone size are reproduced from that table; the DNA served to infer D and trimming. Among about 32,000 clones, about 86% were seen once, and the ten largest hold just over 5.5%. There are a few counts of this clone. Per the germline V gene, CDR1 is SGDLS and CDR2 is YYNGEE. V lost 4 bases and J 1 base, leaving 18 bases between the germline ends. The CDR3 loop spans 18 amino acids.

The V gene is TRBV9, the J gene TRBJ2-6, with TRBD2 as a possible D gene (5 bases). This receptor was identified in a woman aged 80 or over with active or convalescent COVID-19. Specimen: peripheral blood. The DNA for the CDR3 is TGTGCCAGCAGCCCTCGGGGTCTTCTCCGTTCTGGGGCCAACGTCCTGACTTTC. It codes for CASSPRGLLRSGANVLTF.